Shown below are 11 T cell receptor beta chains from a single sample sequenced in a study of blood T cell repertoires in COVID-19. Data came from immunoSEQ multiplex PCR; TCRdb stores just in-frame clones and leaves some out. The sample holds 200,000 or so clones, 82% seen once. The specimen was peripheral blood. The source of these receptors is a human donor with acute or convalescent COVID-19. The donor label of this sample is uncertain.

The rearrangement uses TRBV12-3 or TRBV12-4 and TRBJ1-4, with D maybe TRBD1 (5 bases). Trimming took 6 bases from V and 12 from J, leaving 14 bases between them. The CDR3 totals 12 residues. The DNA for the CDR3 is TGTGCCAGCAGCCTCTGGGGGGTAGAACTGTTTTTT. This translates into CASSLWGVELFF.

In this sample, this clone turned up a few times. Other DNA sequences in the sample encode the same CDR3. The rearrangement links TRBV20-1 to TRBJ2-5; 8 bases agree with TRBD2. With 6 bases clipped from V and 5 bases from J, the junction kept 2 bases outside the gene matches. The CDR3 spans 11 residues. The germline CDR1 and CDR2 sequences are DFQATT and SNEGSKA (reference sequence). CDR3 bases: TGCAGTGCCCCGGGGGGGGAGACCCAGTACTTC. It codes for CSAPGGETQYF.

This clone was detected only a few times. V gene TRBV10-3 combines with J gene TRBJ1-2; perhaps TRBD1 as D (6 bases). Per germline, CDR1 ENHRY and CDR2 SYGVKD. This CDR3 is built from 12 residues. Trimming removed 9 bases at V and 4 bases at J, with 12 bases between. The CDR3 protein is CAIVDSSYGYTF. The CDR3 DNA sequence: TGTGCCATAGTGGACAGTTCCTATGGCTACACCTTC.

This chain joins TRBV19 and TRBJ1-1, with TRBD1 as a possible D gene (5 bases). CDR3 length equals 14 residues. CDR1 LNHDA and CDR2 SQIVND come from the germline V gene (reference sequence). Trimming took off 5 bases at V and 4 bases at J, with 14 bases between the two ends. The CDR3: CASSARVSSTEAFF. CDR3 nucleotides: TGTGCCAGTAGTGCCAGGGTATCGAGCACTGAAGCTTTCTTT.

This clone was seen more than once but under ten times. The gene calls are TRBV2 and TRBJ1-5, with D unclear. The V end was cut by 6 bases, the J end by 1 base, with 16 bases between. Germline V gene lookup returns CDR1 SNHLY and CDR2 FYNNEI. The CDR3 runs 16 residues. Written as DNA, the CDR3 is TGTGCCAGCAGCGAGCGCGGAGGGAGGAGCAATCAGCCCCAGCATTTT. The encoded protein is CASSERGGRSNQPQHF.

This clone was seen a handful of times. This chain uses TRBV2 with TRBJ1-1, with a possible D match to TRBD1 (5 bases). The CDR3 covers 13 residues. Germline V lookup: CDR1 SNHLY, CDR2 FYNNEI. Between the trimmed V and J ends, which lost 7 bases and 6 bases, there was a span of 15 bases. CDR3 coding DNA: TGTGCCAGCAACCCCAGGGTGTGGGCTGAAGCTTTCTTT. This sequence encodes CASNPRVWAEAFF.

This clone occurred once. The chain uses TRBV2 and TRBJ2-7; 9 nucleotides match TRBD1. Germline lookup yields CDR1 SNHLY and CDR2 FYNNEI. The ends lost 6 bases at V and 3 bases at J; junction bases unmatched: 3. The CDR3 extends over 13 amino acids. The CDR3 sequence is CASRPGQGYEQYF. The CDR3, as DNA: TGTGCCAGCAGGCCGGGACAGGGCTACGAGCAGTACTTC.

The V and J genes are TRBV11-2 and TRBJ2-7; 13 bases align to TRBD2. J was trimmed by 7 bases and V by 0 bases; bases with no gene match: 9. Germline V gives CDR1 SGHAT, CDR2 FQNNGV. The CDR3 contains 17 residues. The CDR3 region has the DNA TGTGCCAGCAGCTTAGACTCCGGACTAGCGGGGGCACAAGAGCAGTACTTC. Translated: CASSLDSGLAGAQEQYF.

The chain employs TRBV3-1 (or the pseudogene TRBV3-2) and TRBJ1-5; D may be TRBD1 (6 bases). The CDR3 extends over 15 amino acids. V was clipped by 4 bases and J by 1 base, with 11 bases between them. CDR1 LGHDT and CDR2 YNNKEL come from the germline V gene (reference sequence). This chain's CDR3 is CASSPRTGSNQPQHF. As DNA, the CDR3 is TGTGCCAGCAGCCCCAGAACAGGGAGCAATCAGCCCCAGCATTTT.

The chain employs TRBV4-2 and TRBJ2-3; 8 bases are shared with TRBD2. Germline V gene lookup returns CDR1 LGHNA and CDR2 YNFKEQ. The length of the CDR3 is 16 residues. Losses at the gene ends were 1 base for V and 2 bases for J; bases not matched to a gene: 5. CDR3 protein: CASSQASSGTTDTQYF. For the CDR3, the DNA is TGTGCCAGCAGCCAAGCGAGTAGCGGGACCACAGATACGCAGTATTTT.

CDR3 region: CASSPNRPLAGDTGELFF. The CDR3 region has the DNA TGTGCCAGCTCCCCCAACAGGCCGCTAGCGGGAGACACCGGGGAGCTGTTTTTT. The chain joins TRBV18 to TRBJ2-2; 10 nucleotides line up with TRBD2. This CDR3 is 18 amino acids long. The V gene end was trimmed by 6 bases and the J gene end by 3 bases; junction bases not matched to a gene: 13. Germline V CDR1 and CDR2: KGHSH, LQKENI.